These 16 T cell receptor beta chains originate from one sample sequenced in a study of T-cell reconstitution after alpha-beta-depleted transplantation in children. Unique molecular identifiers were incorporated when the TCRbeta library was constructed. A single record per CDR3 protein comes from TCRdb applying MiXCR to the PCR reads. The data show some 530,000 distinct CDR3 sequences, around 12% seen once. Sequencing used PBMCs from the stem cell graft donor, obtained from the stem cell graft. The receptor set was obtained from a human donor who donated a stem cell graft to a child with combined immunodeficiency.

This clonotype was counted many times. The gene calls are TRBV24-1 and TRBJ2-1, with D possibly being TRBD2 (5 bases). The germline V gene encodes CDR1 KGHDR and CDR2 SFDVKD. The CDR3 sequence is 14 residues long. Trimming pared 9 bases from V and 0 bases from J, leaving 11 bases between. The CDR3 region is CATAERSSYNEQFF. The CDR3 region has the DNA TGTGCCACCGCTGAGCGGAGCTCCTACAATGAGCAGTTCTTC.

In this sample, this clonotype turned up many times. The chain combines TRBV20-1 with TRBJ2-3, with a tentative D call TRBD1 (5 bases). CDR3 size: 12 residues. Germline CDR1 and CDR2: DFQATT and SNEGSKA (reference sequence). Between the trimmed V and J ends, which lost 7 bases and 3 bases, there was a span of 11 bases. The CDR3 nucleotides read TGCAGTGGTTTTGGGGCGACAGATACGCAGTATTTT. Its translation is CSGFGATDTQYF.

Only a few counts were recorded for this clonotype. The chain combines TRBV9 with TRBJ1-3; D is possibly TRBD1 (5 bases). The germline V gene has CDR1 SGDLS and CDR2 YYNGEE. Trimming removed 3 bases at V and 10 bases at J, with 20 bases between. The CDR3 runs to 15 residues. DNA of the CDR3: TGTGCCAGCAGCGCGACGCCGGGACCGTCGGGTACCATATATTTT. Protein sequence: CASSATPGPSGTIYF.

The chain employs TRBV6-1 and TRBJ2-5; 8 nucleotides line up with TRBD2. CDR3 length: 18 residues. The germline gives CDR1 MNHNS, CDR2 SASEGT. V shed 4 bases and J 0 bases; nucleotides not matched to a gene: 13. The CDR3 DNA is TGTGCCAGCAGTGGAAGCGGGGGACTGCATTATTACCAAGAGACCCAGTACTTC. It is translated as CASSGSGGLHYYQETQYF.

This clonotype turned up a few times. This rearrangement joins TRBV20-1 to TRBJ2-1, with 10 bases fitting TRBD2. The CDR3 sequence is 15 residues long. From germline, CDR1 is DFQATT and CDR2 SNEGSKA (reference sequence). V lost 6 bases and J lost 1; bases outside the gene matches: 6. CDR3 in amino acids: CSATLAGVSYNEQFF. The CDR3 DNA is TGCAGTGCGACCCTAGCGGGAGTATCCTACAATGAGCAGTTCTTC.

This clonotype was picked up a small number of times. The rearrangement links TRBV18 to TRBJ2-3; no clear D gene. Trimming took off 2 bases at V and 2 bases at J, with 8 bases between the two ends. The CDR3 is 14 amino acids. Germline lookup yields CDR1 KGHSH and CDR2 LQKENI. The CDR3 nucleotides read TGTGCCAGCTCACCAAACCTAAACACAGATACGCAGTATTTT. This gives the protein CASSPNLNTDTQYF.

This clonotype has only a few counts. The V and J genes are TRBV4-1 and TRBJ1-5; D not certain. CDR3 length: 14 amino acids. CDR1 is MGHRA, CDR2 YSYEKL, per germline. Trimming pared 1 base from V and 7 bases from J, leaving 11 bases between. The CDR3 is CASSQGDNWQPQHF. CDR3 nucleotides: TGCGCCAGCAGCCAAGGAGACAACTGGCAGCCCCAGCATTTT.

This chain links TRBV10-3 with TRBJ2-1; 7 nucleotides align to TRBD2. The CDR3 runs 14 residues. Germline trimming cut 6 bases from V and 3 bases from J; bases unmatched to any gene: 5. CDR1 ENHRY and CDR2 SYGVKD come from the germline V gene. CDR3 amino acids: CAIRREGYYNEQFF. The CDR3 nucleotides are TGTGCCATCAGGAGGGAGGGGTACTACAATGAGCAGTTCTTC.

This rearrangement joins TRBV30 to TRBJ2-7, with D maybe TRBD1 (5 bases). Trimming pared 0 bases from V and 4 bases from J, leaving 16 bases between. CDR3 length equals 15 residues. Germline V gives CDR1 GTSNPN, CDR2 SVGIG (reference sequence). The CDR3 is CAWSVLAGNRYEQYF. In DNA, the CDR3 is TGTGCCTGGAGTGTACTGGCAGGTAACAGGTACGAGCAGTACTTC.

This clonotype was observed many times. This rearrangement joins TRBV12-3 or TRBV12-4 to TRBJ1-1; no clear D. This CDR3 spans 11 amino acids. V was pared by 7 bases and J by 1 base, with 4 bases between. This CDR3 reads CASIRNTEAFF. DNA of the CDR3: TGTGCCAGCATAAGGAACACTGAAGCTTTCTTT.

The rearrangement uses TRBV27 and TRBJ2-7, with 14 bases that match TRBD2. Germline V lookup: CDR1 MNHEY, CDR2 SMNVEV (reference sequence). CDR3 length: 15 amino acids. V lost 4 bases, J lost 3 bases, and 2 bases stayed unmatched. The CDR3 protein is CASSYGLAGGYEQYF. DNA of the CDR3: TGTGCCAGCAGTTATGGACTAGCGGGAGGCTACGAGCAGTACTTC.

This clonotype has ten or more counts. The J gene is TRBJ2-7, the V gene TRBV29-1; tentatively, D is TRBD1 (6 bases). Trimming cost V 8 bases and J 7 bases, with 18 bases left between them. Germline lookup yields CDR1 SQVTM and CDR2 ANQGSEA. The CDR3 loop spans 12 amino acids. This CDR3 is CSTTVGAGEQYF. CDR3 nucleotides: TGCAGCACCACTGTGGGGGCTGGAGAGCAGTACTTC.

The chain joins TRBV10-3 to TRBJ2-4; TRBD2 matches at 7 bases. Germline assignment: CDR1 ENHRY and CDR2 SYGVKD. V dropped 0 bases and J dropped 0; count of bases not matched to a gene: 11. CDR3 length equals 19 residues. This CDR3 is CAISESSNPGGVAKNIQYF. CDR3 DNA sequence: TGTGCCATCAGTGAGTCGTCTAACCCGGGAGGCGTAGCCAAAAACATTCAGTACTTC.

This clonotype was seen more than once but under ten times. The V gene is TRBV7-9, the J gene TRBJ2-1; 7 nucleotides line up with TRBD2. Germline trimming cut 5 bases from V and 5 bases from J; bases unmatched to any gene: 3. Germline CDR1 and CDR2: SEHNR and FQNEAQ (reference sequence). This CDR3 spans 13 amino acids. CDR3 residues: CASSGGTNNEQFF. The CDR3 nucleotides are TGTGCCAGCAGCGGGGGGACTAACAATGAGCAGTTCTTC. Complete variable domain (other parts from reference TRBV7-9 and TRBJ2-1): DTGVSQNPRHKITKRGQNVTFRCDPISEHNRLYWYRQTLGQGPEFLTYFQNEAQLEKSRLLSDRFSAERPKGSFSTLEIQRTEQGDSAMYLCASSGGTNNEQFFGPGTRLTVL.

The chain carries TRBV3-1 and TRBJ2-5, with 12 bases fitting TRBD2. The CDR3 has 16 amino acids. V was clipped by 0 bases and J by 14 bases; unmatched bases: 13. CDR1 is LGHDT and CDR2 is YNNKEL in the germline V gene (reference sequence). CDR3 nucleotide sequence: TGTGCCAGCAGCCAAGATCCGGGAGGACTAGCGGGAAAAACCTACTTC. Translating it yields CASSQDPGGLAGKTYF.

This clonotype was counted many times. V is TRBV29-1 and J is TRBJ2-5; a possible D gene is TRBD2 (6 bases). Germline loops: CDR1 SQVTM, CDR2 ANQGSEA. This CDR3 has 18 residues. V shed 7 bases and J shed 3 bases, with 30 bases lying between them. The CDR3 sequence is CSALPDFPRGGEEETQYF. The CDR3 nucleotides read TGCAGCGCACTTCCCGATTTCCCCCGGGGTGGGGAGGAAGAGACCCAGTACTTC.